Following are 26 T cell receptor beta chains from one sample sequenced in a study of blood T cell repertoires in COVID-19. The table came from immunoSEQ multiplex PCR; TCRdb's copy has only in-frame clones and leaves some out. The sample carries hundreds of thousands of clones, under 90% recorded once. Input material: PBMCs or T cells enriched from blood (not recorded which). Source of these receptors: a man younger than 40 who had recovered from COVID-19.

The chain combines TRBV19 with TRBJ2-1, with 8 nucleotides matching TRBD1. V was pared by 5 bases and J by 8 bases, with 8 bases of the junction left unmatched. From germline, CDR1 is LNHDA and CDR2 SQIVND (reference sequence). The CDR3 covers 14 residues. DNA for the CDR3: TGTGCCAGTAGTGTGACAGGGGTTCCCTATGAGCAGTTCTTC. Translating gives CASSVTGVPYEQFF.

V is TRBV6-5 and J is TRBJ1-6, with D tentatively TRBD1 (6 bases). With 7 bases removed from V and 7 bases from J, the gap between germline ends came to 14 bases. CDR3 length: 14 residues. Germline CDR1 and CDR2: MNHEY and SVGAGI. In DNA, the CDR3 is TGTGCCAGCACCCTAGACAGGATAAATTCACCCCTCCACTTT. Its protein product is CASTLDRINSPLHF.

The CDR3 here is CASTVGGHNGYTF. The CDR3 DNA follows: TGTGCCAGCACCGTCGGGGGTCACAATGGCTACACCTTC. The chain joins TRBV2 to TRBJ1-2; D perhaps matches TRBD1 (5 bases). Trimming took 7 bases from V and 6 from J, leaving 15 bases between them. CDR3 length: 13 amino acids. Germline V gene sequence: CDR1 SNHLY, CDR2 FYNNEI.

The rearrangement joins TRBV6-5 to TRBJ1-2, with a weak D call TRBD1 (6 bases). There are 15 residues in the CDR3. V gave up 2 bases and J gave up 0 bases, with 10 bases separating them. Germline V gene sequence: CDR1 MNHEY, CDR2 SVGAGI. Here the CDR3 DNA reads TGTGCCAGCAGTTACGGGGGCGGAGCTAACTATGGCTACACCTTC. Protein: CASSYGGGANYGYTF.

The CDR3 region has the DNA TGTGCCAGCAGCCCCACGATTGGGACAGGGGGGTCCGGTTATGGCTACACCTTC. Amino acid sequence: CASSPTIGTGGSGYGYTF. The chain links TRBV5-6 to TRBJ1-2; 11 positions agree with TRBD1. The CDR3 loop spans 18 amino acids. V was pared by 4 bases and J by 5 bases, with 16 bases of the junction left unmatched. Per germline, CDR1 SGHDT and CDR2 YYEEEE.

In nucleotides, the CDR3 is TGCGCCAGCAGGACAGGGGGCAATTCACCCCTCCACTTT. It is translated as CASRTGGNSPLHF. J is TRBJ1-6 and V is TRBV10-2; 10 nucleotides agree with TRBD1. CDR1 is WSHSY, CDR2 SAAADI, per germline. The CDR3 runs to 13 residues. J was trimmed by 7 bases and V by 6 bases; bases with no gene match: 0.

The chain recombines TRBV28 with TRBJ2-7; D is perhaps TRBD1 (7 bases). The germline V and J ends were trimmed by 3 bases and 3 bases, with 27 bases remaining between them. CDR3 length: 19 amino acids. The germline V gene has CDR1 MDHEN and CDR2 SYDVKM. CDR3 coding DNA: TGTGCCAGCAGTTTCCCCGCTAGGGGAGGACAGGAGACCTTCTACGAGCAGTACTTC. It codes for CASSFPARGGQETFYEQYF.

This clone was recorded only once. This sequence joins TRBV5-6 and TRBJ1-2; 8 bases are a match to TRBD1. Germline loops: CDR1 SGHDT, CDR2 YYEEEE. Trimming took 2 bases from V and 4 from J; bases not matched to a gene: 13. The CDR3 covers 17 residues. CDR3 protein: CASSFSLRGQPTYGYTF. The CDR3 DNA reads as TGTGCCAGCAGCTTCAGTCTCAGGGGGCAACCGACCTATGGCTACACCTTC.

The gene calls are TRBV3-1 (or the pseudogene TRBV3-2) and TRBJ2-3; 10 positions agree with TRBD1. Trimming at V came to 0 bases and at J to 3 bases, leaving 18 bases not matched to a gene. This CDR3 comprises 21 residues. Germline assignment: CDR1 LGHDT and CDR2 YNNKEL (reference sequence). CDR3 coding DNA: TGTGCCAGCAGCCAAGAAGCCGTCCTGGGACAGGGGATTTCTAGGACAGATACGCAGTATTTT. This gives the protein CASSQEAVLGQGISRTDTQYF.

The V gene is TRBV11-2, the J gene TRBJ1-4, with 9 bases matching TRBD1. V shed 5 bases, J shed 7 bases, and the junction held 14 bases outside the gene matches. The CDR3 sequence is 17 residues long. Looked up from germline, CDR1 is SGHAT and CDR2 is FQNNGV. CDR3 sequence reads: CASSPRVTPGQGEKLFF. CDR3 bases: TGTGCCAGCAGCCCACGAGTTACACCGGGACAGGGTGAAAAACTGTTTTTT.

The chain employs TRBV28 and TRBJ2-2; no definite D call. This CDR3 is 13 amino acids long. Germline CDR1 and CDR2: MDHEN and SYDVKM. The V and J ends lost 4 bases and 2 bases respectively, with 5 bases between them. The chain's CDR3 is CASSSGNTGELFF. As DNA, the CDR3 is TGTGCCAGCAGTTCTGGCAACACCGGGGAGCTGTTTTTT.

The genes are TRBV30 and TRBJ2-3; the match to TRBD2 covers 10 bases. Losses at the gene ends were 5 bases for V and 3 bases for J; bases not matched to a gene: 8. Per germline, CDR1 GTSNPN and CDR2 SVGIG (reference sequence). CDR3 length: 15 amino acids. The CDR3 is CAWGSGGASTDTQYF. The CDR3 region has the DNA TGTGCCTGGGGGAGCGGGGGGGCCTCAACAGATACGCAGTATTTT.

The chain links TRBV5-8 to TRBJ2-5; 10 bases map to TRBD2. Trimming removed 5 bases from V and 1 base from J; junction bases left unmatched: 8. The germline V gene encodes CDR1 SGHTS and CDR2 YDEGEE. This CDR3 is built from 16 residues. CDR3 region: CASSPGLARIQETQYF. The CDR3 nucleotides read TGTGCCAGCAGTCCGGGACTAGCGAGAATCCAAGAGACCCAGTACTTC.

The chain has TRBV30 and TRBJ1-6; D may be TRBD1 (5 bases). The length of the CDR3 is 13 residues. V was pared by 3 bases and J by 8 bases, with 11 bases between. In germline, CDR1 is GTSNPN, CDR2 SVGIG (reference sequence). The CDR3 spells CAWRTGVHSPLHF. In nucleotides, the CDR3 is TGTGCCTGGAGAACAGGCGTTCATTCACCCCTCCACTTT.

In regard to this clone: The same CDR3 is also encoded by other DNA sequences in this sample. V usage is TRBV19 and J usage is TRBJ1-5, with D possibly being TRBD1 (6 bases). This CDR3 is 13 amino acids long. V was clipped by 3 bases and J by 7 bases, with 10 bases between them. In germline, CDR1 is LNHDA, CDR2 SQIVND (reference sequence). The DNA for the CDR3 is TGTGCCAGTAGTATTCGAGGGGGACAGCCCCAGCATTTT. Its translation is CASSIRGGQPQHF.

This clone was detected a few times. The V call is TRBV3-1 (or the pseudogene TRBV3-2), the J call TRBJ2-1; the match to TRBD1 covers 7 bases. The V gene end was trimmed by 2 bases and the J gene end by 6 bases; junction bases not matched to a gene: 16. This CDR3 spans 18 amino acids. Germline assignment: CDR1 LGHDT and CDR2 YNNKEL (reference sequence). The CDR3 here is CASSQFLTAGQVGNEQFF. CDR3 nucleotides: TGTGCCAGCAGCCAATTCCTAACGGCCGGACAGGTTGGCAATGAGCAGTTCTTC.

The gene calls are TRBV30 and TRBJ2-1; TRBD2 matches 7 bases. The CDR3 has 15 residues. V trimming: 0 bases; J trimming: 6 bases; junction bases outside the gene matches: 8. Germline-derived CDR1 and CDR2 are GTSNPN and SVGIG (reference sequence). The CDR3 DNA reads TGTGCCTGGAGTGTAGGCGGCGGGAGAAGCAATGAGCAGTTCTTC. Translated: CAWSVGGGRSNEQFF.

This chain uses TRBV14 with TRBJ2-6, with unresolved D. The CDR3 runs 13 residues. Germline V gene sequence: CDR1 SGHDN, CDR2 FVKESK. V was shortened by 2 bases and J by 8 bases, with 7 bases between the two germline ends. The CDR3 is CASSQTLTNVLTF. In DNA, the CDR3 is TGTGCCAGCAGCCAAACCCTAACCAACGTCCTGACTTTC.

This chain uses TRBV24-1 with TRBJ2-2; D not certain. The CDR3 is 13 residues long. V lost 5 bases, J lost 5 bases, and 8 bases lay in between. Germline loops: CDR1 KGHDR, CDR2 SFDVKD. Here the CDR3 reads CATSGSGTGELFF. In nucleotides, the CDR3 is TGTGCCACCAGTGGGTCCGGGACCGGGGAGCTGTTTTTT.

The J gene is TRBJ2-1, the V gene TRBV9; 11 bases are shared with TRBD2. V was pared by 2 bases and J by 8 bases, with 9 bases of the junction left unmatched. The CDR3 is 16 amino acids. The V gene's germline CDR1 is SGDLS and CDR2 YYNGEE. The CDR3 DNA sequence: TGTGCCAGCAGCGTCCTTAGCGGGAGGGCCGGGGATGAGCAGTTCTTC. This sequence encodes CASSVLSGRAGDEQFF.

A few counts support this clone. The chain uses TRBV15 and TRBJ2-7, with D possibly being TRBD2 (5 bases). Deletions cut 4 bases from V and 5 bases from J, with 24 bases between. Germline V gene sequence: CDR1 LNHNV, CDR2 YYDKDF (reference sequence). The CDR3 covers 17 residues. DNA of the CDR3: TGTGCCACCAGCACCTCAGGAGGAGGTTACGTGAGGAACGAGCAGTACTTC. Translation: CATSTSGGGYVRNEQYF.

The chain combines TRBV30 with TRBJ1-6; D remains ambiguous. Per germline, CDR1 GTSNPN and CDR2 SVGIG (reference sequence). The CDR3 length is 16 residues. V was trimmed by 0 bases and J by 0 bases, leaving 9 bases between them. CDR3 region: CAWSVYGSSYNSPLHF. CDR3 in DNA: TGTGCCTGGAGTGTATACGGGAGCTCCTATAATTCACCCCTCCACTTT.

In nucleotides, the CDR3 is TGTGCCAGCAGGCCGGGGGGACAAACCTACGAGCAGTACTTC. It is translated as CASRPGGQTYEQYF. J is TRBJ2-7 and V is TRBV6-5, with a possible D match to TRBD2 (7 bases). The CDR3 consists of 14 residues. V was shortened by 6 bases and J by 2 bases, with 14 bases between the two germline ends. The germline CDR1 and CDR2 sequences are MNHEY and SVGAGI.

The CDR3 DNA is TGTGCCAGCAACCCAGGGGGCATGGCGGGCACTGAAGCTTTCTTT. It specifies CASNPGGMAGTEAFF. The V call is TRBV6-6, the J call TRBJ1-1, with TRBD1 matching 8 bases. The CDR3 runs 15 residues. CDR1 is MNHNY and CDR2 is SVGAGI in the germline V gene (reference sequence). V lost 7 bases, J lost 4 bases, and 11 bases stayed unmatched.

The chain carries TRBV5-4 and TRBJ2-4; a weak D match, TRBD1 (6 bases). The germline V gene has CDR1 SGHNT and CDR2 YYREEE (reference sequence). The V gene lost 3 bases and the J gene lost 3 bases, with 16 bases spanning the gap. The CDR3 extends over 16 amino acids. CDR3 bases: TGTGCCAGCAGCTCAGACAGGCCTTGGGGCAAAAACATTCAGTACTTC. As protein: CASSSDRPWGKNIQYF.

The chain links TRBV11-2 to TRBJ2-1, with a possible D match to TRBD1 (6 bases). V was cut by 4 bases and J by 7 bases, with 17 bases left in between. Germline V CDR1 and CDR2: SGHAT, FQNNGV. The CDR3 is 15 amino acids. The CDR3 DNA is TGTGCCAGCAGCTCTCAGGACAGCGAAGGGAATGAGCAGTTCTTC. This translates into CASSSQDSEGNEQFF. The whole variable domain, filled in from reference TRBV11-2 and TRBJ2-1, reads EAGVAQSPRYKIIEKRQSVAFWCNPISGHATLYWYQQILGQGPKLLIQFQNNGVVDDSQLPKDRFSAERLKGVDSTLKIQPAKLEDSAVYLCASSSQDSEGNEQFFGPGTRLTVL.